The TCR beta chain under discussion was sequenced for a study of graft-versus-host responses after intestinal transplantation (dated by TCRdb to about 2021). The study in broad terms: Multivisceral, liver-intestinal, or isolated intestinal transplants were received by the recipients. Anti-thymocyte globulin induction was given to all recipients, followed by maintenance tacrolimus and steroids for approximately 3 years. After intestinal transplantation, graft-versus-host and host-versus-graft alloreactive T cell clones were followed in the graft, circulation and bone marrow using bulk TCR-beta CDR3 sequencing. To identify alloreactive clones, pre-transplant mixed lymphocyte reaction products were sequenced and then compared with unstimulated pre-transplant donor and recipient T cells. A cohort of approximately 24 intestinal transplant recipients, including one retransplant, was enrolled, and a few patients lacking pretransplant specimens were excluded. A peak of at least 4% donor T cells among recipient peripheral blood mononuclear cells was the definition used for donor T cell macrochimerism. Rather than being sequenced by the commercial service, samples from three later patients were sequenced in-house on an Illumina MiSeq and processed with MiXCR.

The library was built by means of the immunoSEQ multiplex PCR assay. For most patients, genomic DNA was isolated using the Qiagen DNeasy Blood and Tissue Kit and was shipped frozen to Adaptive Biotechnologies for TCR sequencing. High-throughput TCR-beta CDR3 sequencing of genomic DNA from most patients was performed by Adaptive Biotechnologies. Processing in the source paper ran as follows. Adaptive's ImmunoSEQ software was the source of the TCR sequencing data for over 15 patients, while a few other patients were processed with MiXCR and VDJtools. To correct CD4 versus CD8 sorting errors, any sequence found in both subsets at a frequency ratio below 5:1 was removed. CDR3 nucleotide sequences shared by donor and recipient were removed because the origin of these sequences could not be assigned. To be classed as alloreactive, a clone needed at least 2-fold expansion over unstimulated cells and a minimum CFSE-low frequency of 0.002% (template counts) or 0.001% (read counts). Mappable clones were those detected in sequenced pre-transplant spleen, lymph node, or MLR CFSE-low populations of the donor or recipient. Cumulative frequency of alloreactive clones was calculated as a percentage of all sequences weighted by copy number. This immuneACCESS table, as held by TCRdb, lists in-frame sequences with V and J called but not all clones. Of the missing ones, under half trace to an unresolved V gene in checked studies; the others have no known cause. D and trimming were read from the DNA, whereas the V and J calls and clone size are those reported in that table. The sample table lists approximately 94,000 clones, about 90% of them with a count of one. The leading ten clones occupy over 0.75% of the sample.

This clone has only one observation. The target of this receptor is not known. Within one base of it there is no much larger clone, and no base qualities were kept. General study outcomes and caveats: Early after transplant, peak levels of circulating GvH clones were associated with declines in HvG clones. GvH clones turned up in recipient bone marrow, with some appearing earlier in ileal mucosa or blood, a pattern consistent with an intestinal mucosal origin. Conclusions were limited by the relatively low number and heterogeneity of intestinal transplant patients. In the allografts of patients with donor T cell macrochimerism, GvH to HvG T cell clonal ratios were high.

The intended sense of this specimen's time point label: cells obtained before transplantation from donor or recipient. CD3+CD4+ and CD3+CD8+ populations were FACS-sorted from unstimulated pre-transplant donor and recipient cells taken from spleen or lymph nodes. This receptor was identified in a human donor who was the organ donor for an intestinal transplant. Sequenced material: unstimulated CD4+ T cells sorted from spleen or lymph node cells, taken before transplant.

CDR3 sequence: CASSQEQGRGPNTEAFF. The base sequence is TGTGCCAGCAGCCAAGAGCAGGGCAGGGGCCCGAACACTGAAGCTTTCTTT. The receptor chain draws on TRBV4-2 and TRBJ1-1, and the D gene may be TRBD1, 6 bases matching. Trimming takes 0 bases from V and 1 base from J, and the germline ends sit 15 bases apart. The CDR3, from cysteine to phenylalanine, totals 17 residues. The only DNA kept is the CDR3, 51 bases in frame from the first base. Sequences LGHNA (CDR1) and YNFKEQ (CDR2) are obtained from the germline V gene.